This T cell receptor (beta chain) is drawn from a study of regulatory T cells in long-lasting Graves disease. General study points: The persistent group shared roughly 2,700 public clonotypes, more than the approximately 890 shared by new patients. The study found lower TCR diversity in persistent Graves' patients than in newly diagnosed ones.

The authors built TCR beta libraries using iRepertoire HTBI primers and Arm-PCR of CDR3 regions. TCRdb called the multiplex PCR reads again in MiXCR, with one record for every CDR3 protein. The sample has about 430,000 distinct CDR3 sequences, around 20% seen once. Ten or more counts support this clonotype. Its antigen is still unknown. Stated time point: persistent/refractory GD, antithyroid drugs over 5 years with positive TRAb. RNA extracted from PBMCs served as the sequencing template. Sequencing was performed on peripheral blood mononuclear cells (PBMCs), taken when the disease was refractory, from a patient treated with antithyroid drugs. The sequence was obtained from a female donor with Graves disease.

In DNA, the CDR3 is TGTGCCACCGAGACAGGGTACGAGCAGTACTTC. Its protein product is CATETGYEQYF. The chain uses TRBV2 and TRBJ2-7; 7 bases are a match to TRBD1. The V gene's germline CDR1 is SNHLY and CDR2 FYNNEI. The CDR3 covers 11 residues. V lost 10 bases and J lost 4; bases outside the gene matches: 4.